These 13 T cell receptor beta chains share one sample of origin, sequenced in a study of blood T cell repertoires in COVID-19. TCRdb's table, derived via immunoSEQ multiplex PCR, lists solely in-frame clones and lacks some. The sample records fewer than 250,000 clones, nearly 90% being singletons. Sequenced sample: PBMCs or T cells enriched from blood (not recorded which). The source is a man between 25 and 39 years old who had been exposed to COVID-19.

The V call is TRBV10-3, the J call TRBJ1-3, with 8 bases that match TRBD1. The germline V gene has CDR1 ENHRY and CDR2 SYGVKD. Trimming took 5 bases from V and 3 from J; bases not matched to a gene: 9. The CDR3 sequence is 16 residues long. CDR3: CAISSSGQGIGNTIYF. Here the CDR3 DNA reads TGTGCCATCAGTTCATCCGGACAGGGAATTGGAAACACCATATATTTT.

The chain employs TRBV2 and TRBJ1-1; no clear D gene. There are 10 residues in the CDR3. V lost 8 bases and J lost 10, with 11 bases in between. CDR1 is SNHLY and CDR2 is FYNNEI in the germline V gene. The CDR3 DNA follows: TGTGCCAGCGAAGACTACGGAGCTTTCTTT. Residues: CASEDYGAFF.

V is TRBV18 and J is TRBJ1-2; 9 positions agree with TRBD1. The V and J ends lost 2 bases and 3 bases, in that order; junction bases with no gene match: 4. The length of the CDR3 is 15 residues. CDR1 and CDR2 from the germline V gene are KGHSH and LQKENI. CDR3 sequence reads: CASSPRTGEDYGYTF. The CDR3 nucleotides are TGTGCCAGCTCACCAAGGACAGGGGAAGACTATGGCTACACCTTC. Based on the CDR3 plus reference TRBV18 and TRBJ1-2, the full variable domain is NAGVMQNPRHLVRRRGQEARLRCSPMKGHSHVYWYRQLPEEGLKFMVYLQKENIIDESGMPKERFSAEFPKEGPSILRIQQVVRGDSAAYFCASSPRTGEDYGYTFGSGTRLTVV.

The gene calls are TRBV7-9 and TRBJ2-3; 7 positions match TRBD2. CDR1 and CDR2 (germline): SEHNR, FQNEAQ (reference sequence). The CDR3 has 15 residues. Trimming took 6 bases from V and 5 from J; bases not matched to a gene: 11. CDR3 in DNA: TGTGCCAGCAGTCCCGTGGGGGAGGGAAGAGATACGCAGTATTTT. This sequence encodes CASSPVGEGRDTQYF. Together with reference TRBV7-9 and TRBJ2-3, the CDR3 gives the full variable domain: DTGVSQNPRHKITKRGQNVTFRCDPISEHNRLYWYRQTLGQGPEFLTYFQNEAQLEKSRLLSDRFSAERPKGSFSTLEIQRTEQGDSAMYLCASSPVGEGRDTQYFGPGTRLTVL.

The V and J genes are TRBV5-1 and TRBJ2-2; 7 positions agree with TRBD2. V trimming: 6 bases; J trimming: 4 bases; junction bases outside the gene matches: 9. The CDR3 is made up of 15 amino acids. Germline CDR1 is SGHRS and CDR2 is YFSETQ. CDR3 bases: TGCGCCAGCACTCGGGAGGCTAGTGGCACCGGGGAGCTGTTTTTT. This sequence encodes CASTREASGTGELFF.

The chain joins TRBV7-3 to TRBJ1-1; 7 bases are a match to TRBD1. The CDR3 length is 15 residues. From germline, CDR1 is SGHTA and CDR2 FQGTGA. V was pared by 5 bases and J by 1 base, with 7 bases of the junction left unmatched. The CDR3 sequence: CASSPTGAKNTEAFF. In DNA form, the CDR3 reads TGTGCCAGCAGCCCAACAGGGGCTAAGAACACTGAAGCTTTCTTT. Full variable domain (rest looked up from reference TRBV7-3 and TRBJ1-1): GAGVSQTPSNKVTEKGKYVELRCDPISGHTALYWYRQSLGQGPEFLIYFQGTGAADDSGLPNDRFFAVRPEGSVSTLKIQRTERGDSAVYLCASSPTGAKNTEAFFGQGTRLTVV.

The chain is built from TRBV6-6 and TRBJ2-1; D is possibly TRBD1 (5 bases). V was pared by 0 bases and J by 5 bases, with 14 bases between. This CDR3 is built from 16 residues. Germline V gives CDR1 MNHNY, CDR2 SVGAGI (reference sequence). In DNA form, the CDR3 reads TGTGCCAGCAGTTACTCGAGGCTGGCGACAGACAATGAGCAGTTCTTC. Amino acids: CASSYSRLATDNEQFF.

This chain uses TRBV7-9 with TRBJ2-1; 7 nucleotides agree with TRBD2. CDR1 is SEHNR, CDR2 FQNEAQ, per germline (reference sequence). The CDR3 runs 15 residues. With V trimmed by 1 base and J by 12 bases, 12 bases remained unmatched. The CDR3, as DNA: TGTGCCAGCAGCTTAGTTGGAGCGGGATTGGTGTCGCAGTTCTTC. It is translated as CASSLVGAGLVSQFF. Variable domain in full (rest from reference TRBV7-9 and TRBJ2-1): DTGVSQNPRHKITKRGQNVTFRCDPISEHNRLYWYRQTLGQGPEFLTYFQNEAQLEKSRLLSDRFSAERPKGSFSTLEIQRTEQGDSAMYLCASSLVGAGLVSQFFGPGTRLTVL.

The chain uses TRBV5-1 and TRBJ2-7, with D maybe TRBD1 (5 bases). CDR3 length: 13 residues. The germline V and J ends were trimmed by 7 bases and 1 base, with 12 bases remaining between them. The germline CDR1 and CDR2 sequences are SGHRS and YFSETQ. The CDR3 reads CASVKGRSYEQYF. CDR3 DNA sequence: TGCGCCAGCGTGAAGGGGCGATCCTACGAGCAGTACTTC.

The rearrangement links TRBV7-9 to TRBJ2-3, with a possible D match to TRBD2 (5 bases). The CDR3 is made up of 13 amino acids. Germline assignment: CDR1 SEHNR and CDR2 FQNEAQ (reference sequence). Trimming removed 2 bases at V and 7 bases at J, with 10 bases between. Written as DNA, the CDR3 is TGTGCCAGCAGCTTACATACTAGTCATACGCAGTATTTT. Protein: CASSLHTSHTQYF.

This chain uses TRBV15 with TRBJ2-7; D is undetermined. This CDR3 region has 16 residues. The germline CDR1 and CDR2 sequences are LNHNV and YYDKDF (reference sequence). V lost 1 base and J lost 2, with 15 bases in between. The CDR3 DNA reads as TGTGCCACCAGCAGAGGGTCATTCGGGTCGGCCTACGAGCAGTACTTC. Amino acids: CATSRGSFGSAYEQYF.

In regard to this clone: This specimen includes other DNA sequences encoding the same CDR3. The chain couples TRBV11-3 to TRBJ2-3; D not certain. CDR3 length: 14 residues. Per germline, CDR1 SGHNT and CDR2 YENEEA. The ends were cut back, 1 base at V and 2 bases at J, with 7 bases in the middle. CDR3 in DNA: TGTGCCAGCAGCTTAGGAGGATCCACAGATACGCAGTATTTT. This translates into CASSLGGSTDTQYF.

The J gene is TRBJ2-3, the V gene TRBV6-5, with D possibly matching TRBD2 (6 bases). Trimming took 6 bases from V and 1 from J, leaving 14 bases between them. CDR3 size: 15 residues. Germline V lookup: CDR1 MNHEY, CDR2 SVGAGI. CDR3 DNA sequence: TGTGCCAGCAGGCTAACTGGCGGGGGCACAGATACGCAGTATTTT. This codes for CASRLTGGGTDTQYF.